Listed below are T cell receptor beta chains from one sample, sequenced in a study of T-cell memory formation after mild COVID-19. TCRdb reanalysed the 5' RACE reads using MiXCR and keeps one entry per CDR3 protein. The repertoire holds roughly 450,000 distinct CDR3 sequences, with under 20% as singletons. The sequenced material came from PBMCs or a T cell subset sorted from them (not recorded which). The source of these receptors is a man aged 18 to 35 who had mild COVID-19 (a few samples of this study predate the infection). Cell type and time point are not known. Each CDR3 is given with its conserved first and last residue. The D gene is left open where the match is weak. Not all rows give a size; the values are once, few, many and, for expanded clones, a class.

j_call d_call v_call clone_size cdr3_nt cdr3_aa
TRBJ1-1 TRBD1 TRBV4-1 few TGCGCCAGCAGCCTCGGACAGGGGGCGCGAGGCACTGAAGCTTTCTTT CASSLGQGARGTEAFF
TRBJ1-4 - TRBV25-1 many TGTGCCAGCAGTGACCGAGGTGAAAAACTGTTTTTT CASSDRGEKLFF
TRBJ1-2 - TRBV29-1 few TGCAGCGTTGAAGGGACGGTGCAGGGAGCTAACTATGGCTACACCTTC CSVEGTVQGANYGYTF
TRBJ2-3 - TRBV6-2/TRBV6-3 many TGTGCCAGCAGGGATTGGAGTTTGGATACGCAGTATTTT CASRDWSLDTQYF
TRBJ1-1 - TRBV7-9 - TGTGCCAGCAGCTTAGGAGGGACACACACTGAAGCTTTCTTT CASSLGGTHTEAFF
TRBJ1-4 TRBD1 TRBV20-1 - TGCAGTGCACCAGGGGGCGTGGCTAATGAAAAACTGTTTTTT CSAPGGVANEKLFF
TRBJ1-6 - TRBV12-3/TRBV12-4 - TGTGCCAGCAGTACTTCATTTAATTCACCCCTCCACTTT CASSTSFNSPLHF
TRBJ2-2 - TRBV11-2 - TGTGCCAGCAGCCTAAGGTGGGGCAGACGGGACACCGGGGAGCTGTTTTTT CASSLRWGRRDTGELFF
TRBJ1-1 - TRBV28 few TGTGCCAGCAGTAATTTGGTACAATCTGAAGCTTTCTTT CASSNLVQSEAFF
TRBJ2-5 - TRBV7-2 many TGTGCCAGCAGCTTAGCACTGACCCAAGAGACCCAGTACTTC CASSLALTQETQYF
TRBJ2-3 TRBD2 TRBV7-9 few TGTGCCAGCAGCTTATTGTTAACTAGCGGGGACTTCACAGATACGCAGTATTTT CASSLLLTSGDFTDTQYF
TRBJ1-5 TRBD1 TRBV24-1 many TGTGCCACCAGTGATGGGAGACAGGGAAGGCGCCAGCCCCAGCATTTT CATSDGRQGRRQPQHF
TRBJ2-5 TRBD2 TRBV5-1 few TGCGCCAGCAGCTTGGCTAGCGGGGAGCAAGAGACCCAGTACTTC CASSLASGEQETQYF
TRBJ2-3 TRBD1 TRBV7-6 - TGTGCCAGCAGCGACCCGACAGGGACAGCAGATACGCAGTATTTT CASSDPTGTADTQYF
TRBJ2-7 TRBD1 TRBV7-9 few TGTGCCAGCAGCGCGACAGGGGCCGTCTACGAGCAGTACTTC CASSATGAVYEQYF
TRBJ2-1 - TRBV30 few TGTGCCTGGAGTTTTAAACGGGGGCTCAGAGAGCAGTTCTTC CAWSFKRGLREQFF
TRBJ1-2 TRBD1 TRBV7-9 - TGTGCCAGCAGCTTAGCGACAGGGGGTAACTATGGCTACACCTTC CASSLATGGNYGYTF
TRBJ1-5 - TRBV20-1 - TGCAGTGCTAGAGATTGGGGTGGAGGGCAGCCCCAGCATTTT CSARDWGGGQPQHF
TRBJ2-1 - TRBV14 few TGTGCCAGCAGCCAACTGCTGAGCTCCTACAATGAGCAGTTCTTC CASSQLLSSYNEQFF
TRBJ2-3 - TRBV11-1 many TGTGCCAGCAGCTTACGACCCGCGGCAGATACGCAGTATTTT CASSLRPAADTQYF
TRBJ2-7 - TRBV2 - TGTGCCAGCAGTGAATGGGGTGGCGGCGAGCAGTACTTC CASSEWGGGEQYF
TRBJ1-1 TRBD1 TRBV4-3 once TGCGCCAGCAGCCGGAACATTCAGGGGGGCGGACTGAACACTGAAGCTTTCTTT CASSRNIQGGGLNTEAFF
TRBJ2-6 TRBD2 TRBV28 - TGTGCCAGCAGCTGGCGGGGGTACGTTGGGGCCAACGTCCTGACTTTC CASSWRGYVGANVLTF
TRBJ2-5 - TRBV24-1 - TGTGCCACCAGTGACAAGACAGCCTACCAAGAGACCCAGTACTTC CATSDKTAYQETQYF
TRBJ2-5 - TRBV20-1 - TGCAGTGCTAGAGGCCGGAAGCGTGAGACCCAGTACTTC CSARGRKRETQYF
TRBJ1-1 TRBD1 TRBV11-2 few TGTGCCAGCAGCTTAACCAGGGGGGCTTTCTTT CASSLTRGAFF
TRBJ1-1 - TRBV11-2 few TGTGCCAGCAGCTTAAGGGGACGGGGGCGATGGGGGAACACTGAAGCTTTCTTT CASSLRGRGRWGNTEAFF
TRBJ2-1 TRBD2 TRBV3-1 - TGTGCCAGCAGCCGACTAGCGGTGGCGCTGGGGAATGAGCAGTTCTTC CASSRLAVALGNEQFF
TRBJ1-2 - TRBV7-9 - TGTGCCAGCAGCCCGGCCAGGGAGGGCGGCTACACCTTC CASSPAREGGYTF
TRBJ2-1 - TRBV14 few TGTGCCAGCAGCCAAGATCGCGGGCCACTCGATTCCTACAATGAGCAGTTCTTC CASSQDRGPLDSYNEQFF
TRBJ2-1 - TRBV24-1 few TGTGCCACCAGTGGGGAGGATGAGCAGTTCTTC CATSGEDEQFF
TRBJ2-1 TRBD2 TRBV14 - TGTGCCAGCAGCCACCTTAGCGGGGGCAACAATGAGCAGTTCTTC CASSHLSGGNNEQFF
TRBJ1-3 - TRBV7-2 - TGTGCCAGCAGACCTACAGGCTCTGGAAACACCATATATTTT CASRPTGSGNTIYF
TRBJ2-2 TRBD1 TRBV7-3 few TGTGCCAGCAGCTTATGGGCGACAGGGCCACGAAACACCGGGGAGCTGTTTTTT CASSLWATGPRNTGELFF